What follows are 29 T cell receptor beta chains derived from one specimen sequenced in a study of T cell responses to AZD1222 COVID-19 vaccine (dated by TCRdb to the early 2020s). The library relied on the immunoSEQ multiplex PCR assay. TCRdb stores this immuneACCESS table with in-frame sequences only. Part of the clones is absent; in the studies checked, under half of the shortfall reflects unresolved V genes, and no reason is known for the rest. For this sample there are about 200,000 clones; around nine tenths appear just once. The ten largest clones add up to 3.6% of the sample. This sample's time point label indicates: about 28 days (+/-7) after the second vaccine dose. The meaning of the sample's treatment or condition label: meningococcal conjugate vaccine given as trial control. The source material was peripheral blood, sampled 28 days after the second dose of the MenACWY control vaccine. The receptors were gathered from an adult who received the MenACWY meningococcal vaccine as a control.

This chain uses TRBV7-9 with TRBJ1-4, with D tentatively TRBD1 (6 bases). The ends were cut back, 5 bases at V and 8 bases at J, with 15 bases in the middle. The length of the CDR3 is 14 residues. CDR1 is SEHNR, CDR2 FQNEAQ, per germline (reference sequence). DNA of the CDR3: TGTGCCAGCAGCCGGGACACGGAGTGGGAAAAACTGTTTTTT. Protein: CASSRDTEWEKLFF.

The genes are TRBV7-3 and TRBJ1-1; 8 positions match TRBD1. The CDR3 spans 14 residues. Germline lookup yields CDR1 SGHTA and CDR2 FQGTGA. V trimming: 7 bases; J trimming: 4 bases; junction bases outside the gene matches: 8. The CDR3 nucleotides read TGTGCCAGCATCCTGGACAGGGTTGGCACTGAAGCTTTCTTT. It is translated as CASILDRVGTEAFF.

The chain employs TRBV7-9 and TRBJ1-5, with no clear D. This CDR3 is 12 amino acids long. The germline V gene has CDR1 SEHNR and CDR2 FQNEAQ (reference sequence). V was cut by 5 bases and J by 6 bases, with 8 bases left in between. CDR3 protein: CASSNRFQPQHF. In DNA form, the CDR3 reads TGTGCCAGCAGCAACCGGTTTCAGCCCCAGCATTTT.

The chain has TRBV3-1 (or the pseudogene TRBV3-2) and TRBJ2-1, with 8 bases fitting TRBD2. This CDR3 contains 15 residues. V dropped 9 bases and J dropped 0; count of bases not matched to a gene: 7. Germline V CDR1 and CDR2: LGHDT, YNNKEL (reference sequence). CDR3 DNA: TGTGCCAGTCAGCCAAGCGGGGGCTCCTACAATGAGCAGTTCTTC. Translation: CASQPSGGSYNEQFF.

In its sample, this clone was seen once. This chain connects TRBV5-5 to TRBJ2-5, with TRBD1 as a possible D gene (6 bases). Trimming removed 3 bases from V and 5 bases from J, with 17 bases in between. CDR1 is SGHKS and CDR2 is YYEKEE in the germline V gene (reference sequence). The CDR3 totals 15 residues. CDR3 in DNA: TGTGCCAGCAGCTGGGGGCTAGTAGAAAGGGAGACCCAGTACTTC. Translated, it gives CASSWGLVERETQYF.

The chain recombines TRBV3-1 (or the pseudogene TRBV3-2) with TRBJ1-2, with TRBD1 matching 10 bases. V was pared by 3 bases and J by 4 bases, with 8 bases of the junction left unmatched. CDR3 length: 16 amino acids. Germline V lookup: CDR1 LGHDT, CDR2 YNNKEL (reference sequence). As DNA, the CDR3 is TGTGCCAGCAGCCATACCCCCTGGACAGGGGGCTATGGCTACACCTTC. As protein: CASSHTPWTGGYGYTF.

CDR3 amino acids: CASSTSRTGGSGELFF. The CDR3 nucleotides are TGTGCCAGTAGTACCTCCAGGACAGGGGGCTCCGGGGAGCTGTTTTTT. V usage is TRBV19 and J usage is TRBJ2-2; 11 bases align to TRBD1. The CDR3 extends over 16 amino acids. J lost 6 bases, V lost 4 bases, and 7 bases had no gene match. The germline V gene encodes CDR1 LNHDA and CDR2 SQIVND (reference sequence).

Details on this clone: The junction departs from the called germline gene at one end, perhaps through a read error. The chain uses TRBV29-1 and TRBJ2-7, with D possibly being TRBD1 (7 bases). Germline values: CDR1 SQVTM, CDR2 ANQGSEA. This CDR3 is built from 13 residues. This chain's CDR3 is CSVEEYPGGEQYF. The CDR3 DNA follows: TGCAGCGTCGAAGAGTACCCAGGGGGGGAGCAGTACTTC.

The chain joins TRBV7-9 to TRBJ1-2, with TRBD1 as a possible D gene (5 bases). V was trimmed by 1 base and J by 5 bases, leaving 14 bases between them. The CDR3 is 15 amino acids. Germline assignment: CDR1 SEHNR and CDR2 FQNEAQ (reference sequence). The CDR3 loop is CASSLGRAGWYGYTF. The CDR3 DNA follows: TGTGCCAGCAGCTTAGGCCGGGCAGGGTGGTATGGCTACACCTTC.

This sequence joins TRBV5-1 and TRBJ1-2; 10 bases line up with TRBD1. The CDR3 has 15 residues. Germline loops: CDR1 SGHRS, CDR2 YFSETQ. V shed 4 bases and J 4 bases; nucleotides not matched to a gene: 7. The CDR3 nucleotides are TGCGCCAGCAGCCCCCGGACAGGGGGTGTCTATGGCTACACCTTC. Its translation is CASSPRTGGVYGYTF.

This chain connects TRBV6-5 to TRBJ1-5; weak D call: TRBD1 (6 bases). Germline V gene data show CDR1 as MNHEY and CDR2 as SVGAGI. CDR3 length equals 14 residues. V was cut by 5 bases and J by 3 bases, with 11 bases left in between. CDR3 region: CASSKQGNNQPQHF. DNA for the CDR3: TGTGCCAGCAGTAAACAGGGAAACAATCAGCCCCAGCATTTT.

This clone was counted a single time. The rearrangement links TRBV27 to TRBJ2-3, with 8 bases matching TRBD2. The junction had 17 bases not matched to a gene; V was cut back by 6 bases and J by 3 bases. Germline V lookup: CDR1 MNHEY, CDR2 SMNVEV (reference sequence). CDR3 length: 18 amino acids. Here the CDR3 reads CASSPGVAGWRETDTQYF. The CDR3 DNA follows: TGTGCCAGCAGCCCTGGTGTAGCGGGGTGGAGGGAAACAGATACGCAGTATTTT.

The CDR3 loop reads CASSVTDEYNEQFF. CDR3 in DNA: TGTGCCAGCAGCGTGACCGATGAGTACAATGAGCAGTTCTTC. The V and J genes are TRBV9 and TRBJ2-1, with unresolved D. Germline values: CDR1 SGDLS, CDR2 YYNGEE. The germline V and J ends were trimmed by 2 bases and 4 bases, with 10 bases remaining between them. The CDR3 covers 14 residues.

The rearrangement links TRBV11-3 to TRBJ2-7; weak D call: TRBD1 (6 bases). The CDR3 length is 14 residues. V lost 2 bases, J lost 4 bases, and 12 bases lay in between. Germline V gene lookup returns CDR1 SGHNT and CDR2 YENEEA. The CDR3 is CASSLQGRPYEQYF. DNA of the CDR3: TGTGCCAGCAGCTTACAGGGGCGGCCTTACGAGCAGTACTTC. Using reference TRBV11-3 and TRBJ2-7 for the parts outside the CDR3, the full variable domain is EAGVVQSPRYKIIEKKQPVAFWCNPISGHNTLYWYLQNLGQGPELLIRYENEEAVDDSQLPKDRFSAERLKGVDSTLKIQPAELGDSAVYLCASSLQGRPYEQYFGPGTRLTVT.

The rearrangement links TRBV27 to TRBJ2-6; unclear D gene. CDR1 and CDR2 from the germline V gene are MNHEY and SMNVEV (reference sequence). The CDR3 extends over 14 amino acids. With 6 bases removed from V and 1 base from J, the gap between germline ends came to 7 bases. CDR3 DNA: TGTGCCAGCAGGAAGGGATCTGGGGCCAACGTCCTGACTTTC. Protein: CASRKGSGANVLTF.

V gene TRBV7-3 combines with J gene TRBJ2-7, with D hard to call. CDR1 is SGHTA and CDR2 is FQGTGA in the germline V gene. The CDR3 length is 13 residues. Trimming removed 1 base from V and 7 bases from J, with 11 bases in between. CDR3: CASSLSPQSEQYF. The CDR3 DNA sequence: TGTGCCAGCAGCTTAAGCCCTCAGAGTGAGCAGTACTTC.

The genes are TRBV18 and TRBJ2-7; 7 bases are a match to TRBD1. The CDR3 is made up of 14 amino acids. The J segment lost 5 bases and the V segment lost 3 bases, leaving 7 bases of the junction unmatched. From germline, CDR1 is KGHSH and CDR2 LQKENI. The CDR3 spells CASSPLTGPHEQYF. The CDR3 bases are TGTGCCAGCTCACCTTTGACAGGGCCCCACGAGCAGTACTTC.

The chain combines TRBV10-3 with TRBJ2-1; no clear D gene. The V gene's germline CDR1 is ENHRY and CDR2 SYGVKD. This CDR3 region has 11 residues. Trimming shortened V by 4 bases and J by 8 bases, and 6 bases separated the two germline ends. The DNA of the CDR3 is TGTGCCATCAGTGGCCGGGATGAGCAGTTCTTC. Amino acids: CAISGRDEQFF.

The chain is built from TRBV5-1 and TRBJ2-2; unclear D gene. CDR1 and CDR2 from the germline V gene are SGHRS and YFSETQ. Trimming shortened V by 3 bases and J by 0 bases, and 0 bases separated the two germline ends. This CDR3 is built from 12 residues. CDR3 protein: CASSSNTGELFF. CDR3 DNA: TGCGCCAGCAGCTCGAACACCGGGGAGCTGTTTTTT.

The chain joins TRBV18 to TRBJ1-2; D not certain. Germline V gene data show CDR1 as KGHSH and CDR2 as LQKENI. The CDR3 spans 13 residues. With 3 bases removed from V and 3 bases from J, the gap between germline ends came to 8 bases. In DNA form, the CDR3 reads TGTGCCAGCTCACCGGACGGGGACTATGGCTACACCTTC. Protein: CASSPDGDYGYTF.

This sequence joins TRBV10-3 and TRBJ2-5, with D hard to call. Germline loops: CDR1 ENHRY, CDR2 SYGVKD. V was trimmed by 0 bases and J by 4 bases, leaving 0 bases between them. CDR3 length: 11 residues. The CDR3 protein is CAISESETQYF. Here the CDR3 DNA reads TGTGCCATCAGTGAGTCAGAGACCCAGTACTTC.

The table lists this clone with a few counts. CDR3 sequence: CASSWDTDTQYF. CDR3 nucleotides: TGCGCCAGCAGCTGGGACACAGATACGCAGTATTTT. V and J are TRBV5-1 and TRBJ2-3; no firm D call. The CDR3 extends over 12 amino acids. Germline values: CDR1 SGHRS, CDR2 YFSETQ. Trimming removed 3 bases from V and 2 bases from J, with 4 bases in between. The whole variable domain, remainder taken from reference TRBV5-1 and TRBJ2-3, is KAGVTQTPRYLIKTRGQQVTLSCSPISGHRSVSWYQQTPGQGLQFLFEYFSETQRNKGNFPGRFSGRQFSNSRSEMNVSTLELGDSALYLCASSWDTDTQYFGPGTRLTVL.

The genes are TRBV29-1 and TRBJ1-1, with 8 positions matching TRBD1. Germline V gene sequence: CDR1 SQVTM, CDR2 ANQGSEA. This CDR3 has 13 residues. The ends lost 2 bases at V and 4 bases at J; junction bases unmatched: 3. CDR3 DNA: TGCAGCGTTGAAACAGGGGGAGGCACTGAAGCTTTCTTT. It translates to CSVETGGGTEAFF. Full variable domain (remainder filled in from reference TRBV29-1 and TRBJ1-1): SAVISQKPSRDICQRGTSLTIQCQVDSQVTMMFWYRQQPGQSLTLIATANQGSEATYESGFVIDKFPISRPNLTFSTLTVSNMSPEDSSIYLCSVETGGGTEAFFGQGTRLTVV.

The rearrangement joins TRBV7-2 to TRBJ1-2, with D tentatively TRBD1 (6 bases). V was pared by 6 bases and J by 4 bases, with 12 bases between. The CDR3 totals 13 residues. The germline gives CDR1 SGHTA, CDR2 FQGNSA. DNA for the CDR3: TGTGCCAGCAGTCTTACAGGGAGCTATGGCTACACCTTC. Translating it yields CASSLTGSYGYTF. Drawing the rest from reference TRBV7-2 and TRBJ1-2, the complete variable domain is GAGVSQSPSNKVTEKGKDVELRCDPISGHTALYWYRQSLGQGLEFLIYFQGNSAPDKSGLPSDRFSAERTGGSVSTLTIQRTQQEDSAVYLCASSLTGSYGYTFGSGTRLTVV.

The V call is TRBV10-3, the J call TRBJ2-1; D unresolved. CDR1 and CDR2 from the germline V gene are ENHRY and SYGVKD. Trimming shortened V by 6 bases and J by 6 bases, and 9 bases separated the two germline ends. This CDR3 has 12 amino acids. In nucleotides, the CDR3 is TGTGCCATCAGGGGCCCCTCCAATGAGCAGTTCTTC. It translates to CAIRGPSNEQFF.

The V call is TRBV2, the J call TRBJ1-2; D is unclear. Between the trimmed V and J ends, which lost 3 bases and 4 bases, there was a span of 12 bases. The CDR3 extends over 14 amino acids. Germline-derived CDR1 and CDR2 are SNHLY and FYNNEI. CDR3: CASSDDRRGYGYTF. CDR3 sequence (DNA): TGTGCCAGCAGTGATGACCGACGAGGCTATGGCTACACCTTC.

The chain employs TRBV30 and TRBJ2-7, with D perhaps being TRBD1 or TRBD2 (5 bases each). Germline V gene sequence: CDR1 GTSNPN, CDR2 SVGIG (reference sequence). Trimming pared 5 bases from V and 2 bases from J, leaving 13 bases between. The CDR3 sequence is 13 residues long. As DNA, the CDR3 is TGTGCCTGGGGGGTCGGGACCCCCTACGAGCAGTACTTC. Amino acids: CAWGVGTPYEQYF.

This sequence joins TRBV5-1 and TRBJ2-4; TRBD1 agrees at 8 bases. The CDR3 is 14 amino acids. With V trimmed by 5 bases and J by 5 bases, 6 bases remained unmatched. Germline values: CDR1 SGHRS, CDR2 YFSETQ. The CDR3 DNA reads TGCGCCAGCAGTGTTCAGGGGGCCGAAAACATTCAGTACTTC. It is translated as CASSVQGAENIQYF.

CDR3 nucleotides: TGTGCCAGCAGCTTGGGGGGGCTAGCGGGATACAATGAGCAGTTCTTC. This codes for CASSLGGLAGYNEQFF. This chain connects TRBV9 to TRBJ2-1; 9 bases fit TRBD2. J was trimmed by 4 bases and V by 4 bases; bases with no gene match: 9. Germline CDR1 reads SGDLS; CDR2 reads YYNGEE. This CDR3 region has 16 residues.